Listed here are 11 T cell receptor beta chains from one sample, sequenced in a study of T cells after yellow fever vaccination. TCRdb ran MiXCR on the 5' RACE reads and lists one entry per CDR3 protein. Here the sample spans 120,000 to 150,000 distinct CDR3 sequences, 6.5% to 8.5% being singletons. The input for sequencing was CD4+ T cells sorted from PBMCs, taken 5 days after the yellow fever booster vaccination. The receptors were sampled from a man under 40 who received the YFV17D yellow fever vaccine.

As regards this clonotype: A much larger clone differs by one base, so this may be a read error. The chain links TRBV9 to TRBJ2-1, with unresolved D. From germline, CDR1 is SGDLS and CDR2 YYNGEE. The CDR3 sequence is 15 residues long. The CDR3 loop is CASSVDNRLYNEQLF. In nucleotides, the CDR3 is TGTGCCAGCAGCGTAGATAATAGACTTTACAATGAGCAGCTCTTC.

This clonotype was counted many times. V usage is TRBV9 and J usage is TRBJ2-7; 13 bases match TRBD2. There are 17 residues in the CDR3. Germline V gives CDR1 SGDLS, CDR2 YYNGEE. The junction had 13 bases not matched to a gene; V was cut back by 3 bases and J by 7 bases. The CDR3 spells CASSAGLAGFTPGEQYF. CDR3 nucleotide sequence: TGTGCCAGCAGCGCGGGACTAGCGGGATTCACCCCGGGTGAGCAGTACTTC.

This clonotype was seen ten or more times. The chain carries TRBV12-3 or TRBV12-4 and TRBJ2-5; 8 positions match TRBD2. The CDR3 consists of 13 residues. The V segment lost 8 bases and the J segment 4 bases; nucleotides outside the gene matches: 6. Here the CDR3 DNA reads TGTGCCAGCGTACGGGAGGGGACAGAGACCCAGTACTTC. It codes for CASVREGTETQYF.

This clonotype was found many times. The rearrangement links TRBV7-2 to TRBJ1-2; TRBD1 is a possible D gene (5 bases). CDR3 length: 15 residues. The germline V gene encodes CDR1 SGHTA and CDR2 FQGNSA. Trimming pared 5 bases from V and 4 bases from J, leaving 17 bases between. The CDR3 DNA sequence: TGTGCCAGCAGCCCCGGGCACAGGATCGGCTATGGCTACACCTTC. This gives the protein CASSPGHRIGYGYTF.

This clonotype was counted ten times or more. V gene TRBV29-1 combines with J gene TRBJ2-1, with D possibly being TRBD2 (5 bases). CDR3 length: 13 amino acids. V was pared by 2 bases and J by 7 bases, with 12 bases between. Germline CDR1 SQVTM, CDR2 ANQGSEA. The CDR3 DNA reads TGCAGCGTTGAAAATGCAGGAGGAAATGAGCAGTTCTTC. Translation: CSVENAGGNEQFF.

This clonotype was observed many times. The CDR3 sequence is CSARGKWAYNEQFF. The CDR3 nucleotides are TGCAGTGCTAGAGGAAAGTGGGCCTACAATGAGCAGTTCTTC. This chain connects TRBV20-1 to TRBJ2-1; D uncertain. This CDR3 contains 14 residues. Germline lookup yields CDR1 DFQATT and CDR2 SNEGSKA (reference sequence). V was cut by 1 base and J by 2 bases, with 9 bases left in between.

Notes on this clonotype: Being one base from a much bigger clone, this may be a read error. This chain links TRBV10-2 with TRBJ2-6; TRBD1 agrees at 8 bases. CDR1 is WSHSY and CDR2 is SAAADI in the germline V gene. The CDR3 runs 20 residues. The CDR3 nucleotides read TGCGCCTGCAGTGACTTCCTGGACAGGGAGTTCCAGTCTGGGGCCAACGTCCTGACTTTC. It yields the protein CACSDFLDREFQSGANVLTF.

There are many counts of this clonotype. The CDR3 is CASSQERGVLGLNEQFF. DNA of the CDR3: TGCGCCAGCAGCCAAGAACGGGGGGTGTTGGGCCTCAATGAGCAGTTCTTC. This chain joins TRBV4-3 and TRBJ2-1; 7 positions agree with TRBD2. CDR1 LGHNA and CDR2 YSLEER come from the germline V gene. J was trimmed by 6 bases and V by 0 bases; bases with no gene match: 11. This CDR3 comprises 17 residues.

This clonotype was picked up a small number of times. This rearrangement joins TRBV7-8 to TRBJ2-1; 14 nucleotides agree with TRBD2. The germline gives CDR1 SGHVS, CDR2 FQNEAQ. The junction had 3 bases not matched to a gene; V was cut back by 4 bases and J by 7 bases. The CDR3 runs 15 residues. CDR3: CASSYGTSGRNEQFF. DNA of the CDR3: TGTGCCAGCAGCTACGGGACTAGCGGGAGAAATGAGCAGTTCTTC.

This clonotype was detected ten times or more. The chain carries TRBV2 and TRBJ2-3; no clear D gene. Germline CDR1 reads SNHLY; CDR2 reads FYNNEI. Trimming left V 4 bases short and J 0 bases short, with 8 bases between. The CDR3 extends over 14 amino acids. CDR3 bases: TGTGCCAGCAGTGTCGGTTCTAGCACAGATACGCAGTATTTT. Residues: CASSVGSSTDTQYF. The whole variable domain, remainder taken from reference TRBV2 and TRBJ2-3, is EPEVTQTPSHQVTQMGQEVILRCVPISNHLYFYWYRQILGQKVEFLVSFYNNEISEKSEIFDDQFSVERPDGSNFTLKIRSTKLEDSAMYFCASSVGSSTDTQYFGPGTRLTVL.

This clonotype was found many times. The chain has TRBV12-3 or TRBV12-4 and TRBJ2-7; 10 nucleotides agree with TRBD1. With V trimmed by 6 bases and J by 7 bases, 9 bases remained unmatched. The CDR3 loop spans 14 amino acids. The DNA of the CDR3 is TGTGCCAGCAGACGTGGGACAGGGGCGGAAGAGCAGTACTTC. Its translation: CASRRGTGAEEQYF.